Sequencing of this TCR beta chain was carried out in a study of post-analysis software for immune sequencing data. Background on the study: Disease courses included relapsing-remitting, secondary progressive and progressive-relapsing multiple sclerosis.

In regard to this clonotype: Its cognate antigen is unknown.

The CDR3 covers 14 residues. V was clipped by 4 bases and J by 0 bases, with 8 bases between them. The germline V gene has CDR1 SGHTA and CDR2 FQGNSA. Prepared libraries of TCR beta cDNA carried unique molecular identifiers. T cells numbering about 1 to 10 million gave rise to around 460,000 cDNA molecules. TCRdb analysed the PCR reads with MiXCR anew, one entry per CDR3 protein. This sample carries 600,000 to 700,000 distinct CDR3 sequences, roughly three fifths of them seen once, and the ten largest clones take over 9%. General study findings and limits: Controls showed significantly higher normalized Chao1 diversity than did multiple sclerosis patients. Relative to controls, patients had five TRBV segments at higher frequency, with TRBV5-6, TRBV5-1 and TRBV20-1 among these.

This clonotype originated in a girl aged 2-10 years with multiple sclerosis. The sequenced sample consisted of blood. This chain uses TRBV7-2 with TRBJ2-3, with D unclear. The CDR3 loop is CASSSAVSTDTQYF. DNA of the CDR3: TGTGCCAGCAGCTCCGCAGTGAGCACAGATACGCAGTATTTT.